This T cell receptor (beta chain) derives from a study of blood T cells in healthy people across ages. About the study: Template switching caught about one barcoded beta molecule for each two T cells.

Study outcomes and limitations: Among T cells, TCR beta diversity per million cells dropped roughly linearly as age rose.

Next came a second PCR, run for roughly 6 to 11 cycles, which used a sample-barcoded 5' primer along with a J-beta primer mix. A single record per CDR3 protein comes from TCRdb applying MiXCR to the 5' RACE reads. The profile covers approximately 800,000 distinct CDR3 sequences, with about 47% appearing a single time and 15% to 20% taken by the ten largest. PBMCs numbering at least 6.5 million were isolated per sample. As regards this clonotype: No antigen is known for it.

What was sequenced was blood. The sequence was collected from a man aged 80 or over in good health.

The CDR3 loop reads CASSAAFAGGAQYF. CDR3 DNA sequence: TGTGCCAGCAGTGCGGCGTTCGCGGGAGGGGCCCAGTACTTC. The chain couples TRBV2 to TRBJ2-5; 9 bases line up with TRBD2. This CDR3 spans 14 amino acids. J lost 9 bases, V lost 4 bases, and 9 bases had no gene match. Germline V gives CDR1 SNHLY, CDR2 FYNNEI.